Following are 25 T cell receptor beta chains from one sample sequenced in a study of blood T cell repertoires in COVID-19. Clones were sequenced by immunoSEQ multiplex PCR, and TCRdb holds only the in-frame ones, with some missing. The table includes 300,000 or so clones, around 86% detected once. What was sequenced was PBMCs or T cells enriched from blood (not recorded which). These receptors all stem from a woman aged 18-30 years who had recovered from COVID-19.

This rearrangement joins TRBV9 to TRBJ2-1, with D possibly TRBD1 on 5 matching bases. Trimming took 3 bases from V and 2 from J, leaving 6 bases between them. There are 13 residues in the CDR3. Germline V gene sequence: CDR1 SGDLS, CDR2 YYNGEE. CDR3 DNA sequence: TGTGCCAGCAGCGCGGACACCTACAATGAGCAGTTCTTC. Translated, it gives CASSADTYNEQFF. The variable domain in full, completed from reference TRBV9 and TRBJ2-1, reads DSGVTQTPKHLITATGQRVTLRCSPRSGDLSVYWYQQSLDQGLQFLIQYYNGEERAKGNILERFSAQQFPDLHSELNLSSLELGDSALYFCASSADTYNEQFFGPGTRLTVL.

The chain uses TRBV5-6 and TRBJ2-1, with 7 bases aligning to TRBD2. This CDR3 spans 17 amino acids. The V gene's germline CDR1 is SGHDT and CDR2 YYEEEE. The V gene end was trimmed by 2 bases and the J gene end by 0 bases; junction bases not matched to a gene: 8. This CDR3 is CASSFGTSAYSYNEQFF. The CDR3 bases are TGTGCCAGCAGCTTTGGAACTAGCGCTTACTCCTACAATGAGCAGTTCTTC.

The chain links TRBV5-6 to TRBJ2-3; TRBD1 might be the D (6 bases). Trimming left V 0 bases short and J 4 bases short, with 12 bases between. The CDR3 is 15 residues long. The germline gives CDR1 SGHDT, CDR2 YYEEEE. CDR3 sequence reads: CASSLGGGPADTQYF. In DNA, the CDR3 is TGTGCCAGCAGCTTGGGAGGGGGTCCGGCAGATACGCAGTATTTT.

The V and J genes are TRBV7-9 and TRBJ1-1, with a possible D match to TRBD1 (6 bases). V shed 5 bases and J shed 6 bases, with 22 bases lying between them. The CDR3 has 16 residues. Germline V gene data show CDR1 as SEHNR and CDR2 as FQNEAQ (reference sequence). The chain's CDR3 is CASSPGPGQQGPEAFF. The CDR3 nucleotides read TGTGCCAGCAGCCCGGGTCCCGGACAGCAAGGGCCTGAAGCTTTCTTT.

The chain has TRBV9 and TRBJ2-5, with TRBD2 as a possible D gene (5 bases). Germline-derived CDR1 and CDR2 are SGDLS and YYNGEE. The V gene lost 3 bases and the J gene lost 5 bases, with 11 bases spanning the gap. The CDR3 runs 13 residues. As DNA, the CDR3 is TGTGCCAGCAGCGAAAGACTACTGGAGACCCAGTACTTC. This translates into CASSERLLETQYF.

The chain has TRBV7-3 and TRBJ2-2; D is possibly TRBD1 (6 bases). This CDR3 spans 16 amino acids. The V gene's germline CDR1 is SGHTA and CDR2 FQGTGA. V shed 1 base and J shed 0 bases, with 9 bases lying between them. DNA of the CDR3: TGTGCCAGCAGCTTAAGGACAGTCTCGAACACCGGGGAGCTGTTTTTT. Translation: CASSLRTVSNTGELFF.

The rearrangement uses TRBV27 and TRBJ2-7; no firm D call. The CDR3 has 12 amino acids. V lost 4 bases and J 7 bases, leaving 11 bases between the germline ends. CDR1 is MNHEY and CDR2 is SMNVEV in the germline V gene (reference sequence). CDR3 residues: CASSSSLREQYF. In DNA, the CDR3 is TGTGCCAGCAGTTCATCCCTTCGGGAGCAGTACTTC.

The chain combines TRBV28 with TRBJ1-2; 7 bases are shared with TRBD1. From germline, CDR1 is MDHEN and CDR2 SYDVKM. The CDR3 spans 12 residues. V shed 6 bases, J shed 6 bases, and the junction held 4 bases outside the gene matches. The CDR3 DNA sequence: TGTGCCAGCAGCGCCGGGACAGATGGCTACACCTTC. Protein sequence: CASSAGTDGYTF.

Points on this clone: Other nucleotide sequences in the sample specify the same CDR3. The rearrangement uses TRBV15 and TRBJ1-1; D possibly corresponds to TRBD1 (5 bases). The CDR3 is made up of 14 amino acids. The V gene lost 3 bases and the J gene lost 1 base, with 9 bases spanning the gap. Germline lookup yields CDR1 LNHNV and CDR2 YYDKDF (reference sequence). The CDR3 DNA reads as TGTGCCACCAGCAGGGGCCAGGGGAACACTGAAGCTTTCTTT. As protein: CATSRGQGNTEAFF.

This chain uses TRBV14 with TRBJ1-1; D might be TRBD1 (6 bases). From germline, CDR1 is SGHDN and CDR2 FVKESK. There are 15 residues in the CDR3. Trimming stripped 1 base from V and 10 bases from J, with 19 bases between. CDR3 loop: CASSQAGQLWRRAFF. The CDR3 coding sequence is TGTGCCAGCAGCCAAGCGGGACAACTCTGGAGGCGAGCTTTCTTT.

The chain couples TRBV15 to TRBJ1-6, with D possibly TRBD1 on 6 matching bases. CDR1 and CDR2 from the germline V gene are LNHNV and YYDKDF (reference sequence). The V end was cut by 3 bases, the J end by 9 bases, with 15 bases between. There are 15 residues in the CDR3. CDR3 amino acids: CATSRGANGGSPLHF. The CDR3, as DNA: TGTGCCACCAGCAGGGGGGCTAATGGGGGTTCACCCCTCCACTTT.

The V gene is TRBV28, the J gene TRBJ2-5; D might be TRBD1 (6 bases). Germline V CDR1 and CDR2: MDHEN, SYDVKM. V was clipped by 6 bases and J by 3 bases, with 11 bases between them. The CDR3 extends over 13 amino acids. CDR3 sequence reads: CASRPQGKETQYF. In DNA, the CDR3 is TGTGCCAGCAGGCCCCAGGGGAAAGAGACCCAGTACTTC.

The V call is TRBV6-7, the J call TRBJ1-6; D gene uncertain. TRBV6-7 falls under the ORF class, with uncertain function. V lost 0 bases, J lost 8 bases, and 14 bases lay in between. This CDR3 has 16 amino acids. CDR3 sequence (DNA): TGTGCCAGCAGTTACTCCAGGTCTTTGGATCATTCACCCCTCCACTTT. Its protein is CASSYSRSLDHSPLHF.

V is TRBV29-1 and J is TRBJ2-6; 7 bases fit TRBD1. The CDR3 is 13 amino acids. V shed 7 bases, J shed 3 bases, and the junction held 3 bases outside the gene matches. The germline gives CDR1 SQVTM, CDR2 ANQGSEA. CDR3 DNA: TGCAGCGCGACAGGGAGTGGGGCCAACGTCCTGACTTTC. Protein product: CSATGSGANVLTF. Together with reference TRBV29-1 and TRBJ2-6, the CDR3 gives the full variable domain: SAVISQKPSRDICQRGTSLTIQCQVDSQVTMMFWYRQQPGQSLTLIATANQGSEATYESGFVIDKFPISRPNLTFSTLTVSNMSPEDSSIYLCSATGSGANVLTFGAGSRLTVL.

V and J are TRBV10-3 and TRBJ2-7; D gene uncertain. Trimming took 2 bases from V and 6 from J, leaving 5 bases between them. The germline CDR1 and CDR2 sequences are ENHRY and SYGVKD. This CDR3 contains 11 residues. CDR3 sequence reads: CAISEGLEQYF. In nucleotides, the CDR3 is TGTGCCATCAGTGAGGGGCTCGAGCAGTACTTC.

This clone was found a few times. This chain connects TRBV18 to TRBJ1-5, with a tentative D call TRBD1 (6 bases). This CDR3 comprises 22 residues. Germline-derived CDR1 and CDR2 are KGHSH and LQKENI. Trimming removed 5 bases from V and 5 bases from J, with 37 bases in between. The CDR3 loop reads CASSSITPSPVQGKSNYQPQHF. The CDR3 coding sequence is TGTGCCAGCTCATCCATAACTCCCTCACCGGTCCAGGGGAAGTCCAATTATCAGCCCCAGCATTTT. Full variable domain (remainder filled in from reference TRBV18 and TRBJ1-5): NAGVMQNPRHLVRRRGQEARLRCSPMKGHSHVYWYRQLPEEGLKFMVYLQKENIIDESGMPKERFSAEFPKEGPSILRIQQVVRGDSAAYFCASSSITPSPVQGKSNYQPQHFGDGTRLSIL.

In this sample, this clone turned up once. This chain joins TRBV7-9 and TRBJ2-7; 9 bases align to TRBD1. Looked up from germline, CDR1 is SEHNR and CDR2 is FQNEAQ (reference sequence). Germline trimming cut 0 bases from V and 2 bases from J; bases unmatched to any gene: 8. The CDR3 is 17 amino acids. CDR3 sequence (DNA): TGTGCCAGCAGCTTAGCGGCTGGGACAGGGTCACCCTACGAGCAGTACTTC. Amino acid sequence: CASSLAAGTGSPYEQYF.

This clone was found once. The DNA of the CDR3 is TGTGCCAGCAGCCATCTCCCGGGTCGCCAAAAAAGGACTGAAGCTTTCTTT. Translation: CASSHLPGRQKRTEAFF. V gene TRBV3-1 (or the pseudogene TRBV3-2) combines with J gene TRBJ1-1; D is uncertain. CDR1 is LGHDT and CDR2 is YNNKEL in the germline V gene (reference sequence). The CDR3 totals 17 residues. The germline V and J ends were trimmed by 3 bases and 5 bases, with 22 bases remaining between them.

The V call is TRBV4-1, the J call TRBJ1-1, with 9 bases that match TRBD1. Unmatched junction bases numbered 3, after V lost 4 bases and J lost 6 bases. The CDR3 consists of 13 residues. Germline V gene lookup returns CDR1 MGHRA and CDR2 YSYEKL. This chain's CDR3 is CASSPNRGPEAFF. The CDR3 DNA follows: TGCGCCAGCAGCCCGAACAGGGGGCCTGAAGCTTTCTTT.

The chain carries TRBV3-1 (or the pseudogene TRBV3-2) and TRBJ1-3, with a possible D match to TRBD1 (5 bases). V was shortened by 3 bases and J by 2 bases, with 14 bases between the two germline ends. The CDR3 spans 16 residues. Germline loops: CDR1 LGHDT, CDR2 YNNKEL (reference sequence). The CDR3 protein is CASSQDGGSTGNTIYF. CDR3 sequence (DNA): TGTGCCAGCAGCCAGGACGGGGGGAGCACTGGAAACACCATATATTTT.

J is TRBJ1-1 and V is TRBV5-1; 9 positions agree with TRBD1. This CDR3 is built from 16 residues. The trim removed 2 bases at V and 1 base at J, leaving 6 bases unmatched. Germline V CDR1 and CDR2: SGHRS, YFSETQ. In DNA form, the CDR3 reads TGCGCCAGCAGCTTACAGACAGGGGGTTCGAACACTGAAGCTTTCTTT. It encodes CASSLQTGGSNTEAFF.

This clone came up once. V usage is TRBV3-1 (or the pseudogene TRBV3-2) and J usage is TRBJ2-3; D is ambiguous. The CDR3 consists of 15 residues. Germline V gene lookup returns CDR1 LGHDT and CDR2 YNNKEL (reference sequence). V lost 3 bases, J lost 2 bases, and 12 bases lay in between. The DNA for the CDR3 is TGTGCCAGCAGCCAGTCGAGGCCTTACACAGATACGCAGTATTTT. Its protein product is CASSQSRPYTDTQYF.

The V call is TRBV7-8, the J call TRBJ1-4, with D hard to call. Germline-derived CDR1 and CDR2 are SGHVS and FQNEAQ. There are 15 residues in the CDR3. Trimming took off 4 bases at V and 3 bases at J, with 12 bases between the two ends. CDR3: CASSSVRVSNEKLFF. The CDR3 DNA is TGTGCCAGCAGCTCCGTTCGGGTATCTAATGAAAAACTGTTTTTT.

The chain carries TRBV15 and TRBJ1-3; possibly TRBD1 for D (6 bases). CDR1 is LNHNV and CDR2 is YYDKDF in the germline V gene (reference sequence). V dropped 3 bases and J dropped 0 bases, with 12 bases sitting between them. The CDR3 length is 16 residues. The CDR3 DNA is TGTGCCACCAGCAGCCCGGACAGCTACTCTGGAAACACCATATATTTT. Amino acid sequence: CATSSPDSYSGNTIYF.

The chain recombines TRBV5-6 with TRBJ1-6; no clear D gene. With 4 bases removed from V and 7 bases from J, the gap between germline ends came to 18 bases. Germline V gives CDR1 SGHDT, CDR2 YYEEEE. The CDR3 loop spans 16 amino acids. CDR3 sequence reads: CASSGRTDLWNSPLHF. In DNA form, the CDR3 reads TGTGCCAGCAGCGGTAGAACAGACCTCTGGAATTCACCCCTCCACTTT.